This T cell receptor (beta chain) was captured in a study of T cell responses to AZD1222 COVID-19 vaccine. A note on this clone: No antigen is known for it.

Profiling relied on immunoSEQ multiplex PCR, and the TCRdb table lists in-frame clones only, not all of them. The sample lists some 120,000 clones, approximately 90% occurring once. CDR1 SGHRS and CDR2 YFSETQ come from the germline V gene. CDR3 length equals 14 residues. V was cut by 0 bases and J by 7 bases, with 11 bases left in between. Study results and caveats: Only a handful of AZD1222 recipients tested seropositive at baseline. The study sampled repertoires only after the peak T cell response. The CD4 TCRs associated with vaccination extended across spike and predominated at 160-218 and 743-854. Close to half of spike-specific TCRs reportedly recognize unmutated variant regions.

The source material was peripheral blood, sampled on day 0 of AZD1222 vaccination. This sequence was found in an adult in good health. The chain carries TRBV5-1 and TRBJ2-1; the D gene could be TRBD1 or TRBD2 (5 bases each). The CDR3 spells CASSLEAGTNEQFF. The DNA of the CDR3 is TGCGCCAGCAGCTTGGAGGCCGGGACGAATGAGCAGTTCTTC.